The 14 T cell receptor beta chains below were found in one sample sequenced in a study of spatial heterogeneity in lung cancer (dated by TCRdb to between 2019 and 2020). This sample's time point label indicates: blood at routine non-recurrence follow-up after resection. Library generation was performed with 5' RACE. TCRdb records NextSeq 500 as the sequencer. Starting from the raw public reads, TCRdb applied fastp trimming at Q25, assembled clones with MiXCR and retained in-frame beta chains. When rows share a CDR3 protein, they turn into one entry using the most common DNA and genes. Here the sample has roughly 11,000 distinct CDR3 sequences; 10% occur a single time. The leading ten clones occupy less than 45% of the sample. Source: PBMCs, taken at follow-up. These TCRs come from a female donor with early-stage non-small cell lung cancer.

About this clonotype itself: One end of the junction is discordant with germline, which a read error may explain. The CDR3 DNA sequence: TGTGCCAGTCGAGGGGTTTACGAGCTGTACTTC. It specifies CASRGVYELYF. The V and J genes are TRBV28 and TRBJ2-7; D may match TRBD1 or TRBD2 (5 bases each). The CDR3 sequence is 11 residues long. Germline-derived CDR1 and CDR2 are MDHEN and SYDVKM.

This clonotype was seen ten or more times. CDR3 DNA sequence: TGTGCCACCAGCAGAGATCCCGGACTAAAGGGCCCCGGAGTCGTCGTC. Translating it yields CATSRDPGLKGPGVVV. The chain couples TRBV15 to TRBJ2-7, with D possibly being TRBD2 (6 bases). The CDR3 is 16 residues long. CDR1 LNHNV and CDR2 YYDKDF come from the germline V gene (reference sequence).

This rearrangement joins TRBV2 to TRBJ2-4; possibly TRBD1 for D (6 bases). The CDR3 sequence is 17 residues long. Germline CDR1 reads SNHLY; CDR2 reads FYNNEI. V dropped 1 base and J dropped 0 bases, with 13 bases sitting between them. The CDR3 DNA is TGTGCCAGCAGTGAAGGGCAGGGGATACAAGCCAAAAACATTCAGTACTTC. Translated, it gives CASSEGQGIQAKNIQYF.

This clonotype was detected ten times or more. CDR3 protein: CASSLEANEQFF. CDR3 nucleotides: TGCGCCAGCAGCTTGGAAGCTAATGAGCAGTTCTTC. The chain has TRBV5-1 and TRBJ2-1; no firm D call. V lost 0 bases and J lost 7, with 5 bases in between. The CDR3 loop spans 12 amino acids. From germline, CDR1 is SGHRS and CDR2 YFSETQ.

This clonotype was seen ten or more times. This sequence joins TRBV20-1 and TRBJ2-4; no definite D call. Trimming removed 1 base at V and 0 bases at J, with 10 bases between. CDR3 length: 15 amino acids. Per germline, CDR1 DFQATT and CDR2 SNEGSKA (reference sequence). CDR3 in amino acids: CSARVGRLAKNIQYF. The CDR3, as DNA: TGCAGTGCTAGAGTAGGGCGGCTAGCCAAAAACATTCAGTACTTC.

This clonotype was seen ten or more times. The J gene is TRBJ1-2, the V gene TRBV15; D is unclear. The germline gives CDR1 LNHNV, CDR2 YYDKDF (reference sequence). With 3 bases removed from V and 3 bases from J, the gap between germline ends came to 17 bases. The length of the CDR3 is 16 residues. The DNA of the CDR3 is TGTGCCACCAGCAGCAGAAGCGGCCTTTGGGACTATGGCTACACCTTC. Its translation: CATSSRSGLWDYGYTF.

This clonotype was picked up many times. The DNA for the CDR3 is TGTGCCAGCAGTCTATCGCGCTTGAGGTTGGAAGATCAGCCCCAGCATTTT. It specifies CASSLSRLRLEDQPQHF. The chain has TRBV12-3 or TRBV12-4 and TRBJ1-5; D is unresolved. The CDR3 runs to 17 residues. Trimming stripped 5 bases from V and 5 bases from J, with 22 bases between.

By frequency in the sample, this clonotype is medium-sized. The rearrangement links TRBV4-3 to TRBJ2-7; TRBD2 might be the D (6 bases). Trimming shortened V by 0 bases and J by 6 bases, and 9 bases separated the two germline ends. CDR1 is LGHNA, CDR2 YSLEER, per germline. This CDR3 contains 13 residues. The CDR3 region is CASSQDGGFEQYF. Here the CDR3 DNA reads TGCGCCAGCAGCCAAGATGGGGGGTTCGAGCAGTACTTC.

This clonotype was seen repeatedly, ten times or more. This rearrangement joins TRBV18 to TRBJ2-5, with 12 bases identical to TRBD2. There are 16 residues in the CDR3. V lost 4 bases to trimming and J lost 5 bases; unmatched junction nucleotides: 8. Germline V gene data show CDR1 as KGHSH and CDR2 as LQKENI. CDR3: CASSQETSGGVETQYF. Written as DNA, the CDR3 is TGTGCCAGCTCACAGGAGACTAGCGGGGGCGTGGAGACCCAGTACTTC.

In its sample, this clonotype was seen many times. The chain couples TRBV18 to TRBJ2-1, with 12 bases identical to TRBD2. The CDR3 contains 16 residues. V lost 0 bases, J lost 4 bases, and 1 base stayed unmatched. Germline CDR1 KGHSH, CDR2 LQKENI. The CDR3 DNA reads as TGTGCCAGCTCACCACCGACTAGCGGGGGATACAATGAGCAGTTCTTC. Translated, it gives CASSPPTSGGYNEQFF.

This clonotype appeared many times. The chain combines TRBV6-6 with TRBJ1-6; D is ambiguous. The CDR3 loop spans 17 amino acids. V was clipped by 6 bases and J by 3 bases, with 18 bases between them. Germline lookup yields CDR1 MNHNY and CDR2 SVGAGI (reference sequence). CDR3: CASRRIGRSNYNSPLHF. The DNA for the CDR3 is TGTGCCAGCAGGAGGATTGGAAGGAGCAACTATAATTCACCCCTCCACTTT.

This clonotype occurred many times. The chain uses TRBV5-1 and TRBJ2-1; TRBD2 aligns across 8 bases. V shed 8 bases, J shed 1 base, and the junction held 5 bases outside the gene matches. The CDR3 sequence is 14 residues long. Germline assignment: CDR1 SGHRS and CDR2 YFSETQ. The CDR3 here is CASQAGESYNEQFF. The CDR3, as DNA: TGCGCCAGTCAAGCGGGGGAATCCTACAATGAGCAGTTCTTC.

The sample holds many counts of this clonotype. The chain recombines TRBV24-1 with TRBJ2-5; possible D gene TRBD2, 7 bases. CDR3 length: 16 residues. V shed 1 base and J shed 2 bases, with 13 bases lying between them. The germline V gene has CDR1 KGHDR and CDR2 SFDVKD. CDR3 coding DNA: TGTGCCACCAGTGATTTTCGGGGGGCCTCTCAAGAGACCCAGTACTTC. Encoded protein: CATSDFRGASQETQYF.

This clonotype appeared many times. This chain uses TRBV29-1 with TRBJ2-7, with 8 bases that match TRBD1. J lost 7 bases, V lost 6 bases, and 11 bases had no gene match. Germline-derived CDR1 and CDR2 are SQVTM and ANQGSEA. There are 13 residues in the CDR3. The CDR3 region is CSVDSQGDSEQYV. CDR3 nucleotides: TGCAGCGTGGATTCACAGGGGGATAGTGAGCAGTACGTC.